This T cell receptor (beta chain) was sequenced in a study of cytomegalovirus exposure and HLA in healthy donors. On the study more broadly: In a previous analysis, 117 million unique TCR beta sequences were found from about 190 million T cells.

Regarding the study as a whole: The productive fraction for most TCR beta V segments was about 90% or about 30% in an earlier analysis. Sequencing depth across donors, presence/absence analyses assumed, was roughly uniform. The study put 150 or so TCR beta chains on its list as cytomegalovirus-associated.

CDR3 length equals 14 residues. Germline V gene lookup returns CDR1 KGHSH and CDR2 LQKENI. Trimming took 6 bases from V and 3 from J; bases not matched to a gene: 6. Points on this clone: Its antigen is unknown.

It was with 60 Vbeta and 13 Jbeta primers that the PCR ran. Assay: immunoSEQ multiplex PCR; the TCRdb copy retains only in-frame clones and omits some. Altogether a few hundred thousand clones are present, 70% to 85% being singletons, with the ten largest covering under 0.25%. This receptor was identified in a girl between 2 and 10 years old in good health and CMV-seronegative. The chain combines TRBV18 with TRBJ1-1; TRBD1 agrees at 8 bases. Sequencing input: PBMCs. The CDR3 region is CASSPRGRDTEAFF. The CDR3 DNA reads TGTGCCAGCTCGCCCAGGGGGCGGGACACTGAAGCTTTCTTT.